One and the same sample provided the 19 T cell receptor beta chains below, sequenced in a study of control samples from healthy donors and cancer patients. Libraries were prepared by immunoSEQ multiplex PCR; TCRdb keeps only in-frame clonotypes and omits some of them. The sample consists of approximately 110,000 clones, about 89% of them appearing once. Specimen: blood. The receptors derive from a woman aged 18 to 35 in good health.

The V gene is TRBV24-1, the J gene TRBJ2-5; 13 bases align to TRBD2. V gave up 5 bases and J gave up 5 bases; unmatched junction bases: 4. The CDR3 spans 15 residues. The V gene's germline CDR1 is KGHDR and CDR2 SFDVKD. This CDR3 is CATSVLAGGRETQYF. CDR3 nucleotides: TGTGCCACCAGTGTACTAGCGGGGGGGCGTGAGACCCAGTACTTC.

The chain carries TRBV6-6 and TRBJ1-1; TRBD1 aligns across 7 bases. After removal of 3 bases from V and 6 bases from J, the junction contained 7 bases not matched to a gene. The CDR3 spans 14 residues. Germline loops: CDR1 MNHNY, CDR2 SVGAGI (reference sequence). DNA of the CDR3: TGTGCCAGCAGTTATGAGGGACAGAGGCCTGAAGCTTTCTTT. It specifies CASSYEGQRPEAFF.

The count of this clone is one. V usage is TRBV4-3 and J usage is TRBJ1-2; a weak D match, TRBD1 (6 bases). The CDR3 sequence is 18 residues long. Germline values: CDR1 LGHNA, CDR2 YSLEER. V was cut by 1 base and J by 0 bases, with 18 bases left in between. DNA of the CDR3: TGCGCCAGCAGCCAAGGGCTCCTCCTGGGGACACCTAACTATGGCTACACCTTC. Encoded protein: CASSQGLLLGTPNYGYTF.

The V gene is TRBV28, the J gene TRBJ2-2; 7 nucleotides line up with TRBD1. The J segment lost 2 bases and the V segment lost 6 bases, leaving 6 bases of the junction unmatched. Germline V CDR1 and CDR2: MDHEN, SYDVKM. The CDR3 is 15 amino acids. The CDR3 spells CASSLQGLNTGELFF. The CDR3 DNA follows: TGTGCCAGCAGCCTACAGGGGCTTAACACCGGGGAGCTGTTTTTT. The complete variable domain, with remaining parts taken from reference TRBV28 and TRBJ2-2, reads DVKVTQSSRYLVKRTGEKVFLECVQDMDHENMFWYRQDPGLGLRLIYFSYDVKMKEKGDIPEGYSVSREKKERFSLILESASTNQTSMYLCASSLQGLNTGELFFGEGSRLTVL.

CDR3 sequence reads: CASSLLGTGAYEQYF. The CDR3 DNA follows: TGTGCCAGCAGTTTATTGGGGACAGGGGCCTACGAGCAGTACTTC. The chain carries TRBV27 and TRBJ2-7; 10 nucleotides line up with TRBD1. Germline CDR1 reads MNHEY; CDR2 reads SMNVEV (reference sequence). J gave up 2 bases and V 1 base, and 2 bases lay outside the gene matches. This CDR3 region has 15 residues.

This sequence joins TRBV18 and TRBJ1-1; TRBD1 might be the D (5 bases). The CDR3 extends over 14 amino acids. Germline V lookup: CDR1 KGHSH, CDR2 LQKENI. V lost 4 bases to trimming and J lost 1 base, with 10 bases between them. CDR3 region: CASSRGEGNTEAFF. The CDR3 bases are TGTGCCAGCTCACGAGGGGAGGGGAACACTGAAGCTTTCTTT.

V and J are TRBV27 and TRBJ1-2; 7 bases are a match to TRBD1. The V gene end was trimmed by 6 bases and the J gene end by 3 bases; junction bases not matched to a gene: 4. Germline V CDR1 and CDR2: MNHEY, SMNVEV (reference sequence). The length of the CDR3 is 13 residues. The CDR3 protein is CASRTGTDYGYTF. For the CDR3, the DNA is TGTGCCAGCAGAACAGGGACAGACTATGGCTACACCTTC.

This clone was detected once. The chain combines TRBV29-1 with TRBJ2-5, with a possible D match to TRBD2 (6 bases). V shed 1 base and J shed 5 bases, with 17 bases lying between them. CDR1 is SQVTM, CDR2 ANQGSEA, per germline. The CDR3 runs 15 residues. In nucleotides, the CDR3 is TGCAGCGTTGAAGGGGGACGGGGGTCCGTGGAGACCCAGTACTTC. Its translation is CSVEGGRGSVETQYF.

The CDR3 is CATGTGNNQPQHF. For the CDR3, the DNA is TGTGCCACGGGGACAGGGAACAATCAGCCCCAGCATTTT. This chain joins TRBV10-3 and TRBJ1-5; 9 positions agree with TRBD1. V lost 10 bases, J lost 3 bases, and 4 bases stayed unmatched. This CDR3 contains 13 residues. Germline V gene sequence: CDR1 ENHRY, CDR2 SYGVKD.

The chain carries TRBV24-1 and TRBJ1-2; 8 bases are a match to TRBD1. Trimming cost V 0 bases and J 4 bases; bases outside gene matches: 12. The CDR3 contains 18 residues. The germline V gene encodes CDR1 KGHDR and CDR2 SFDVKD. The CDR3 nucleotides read TGTGCCACCAGTGATTTGCTGGACAGGGTTATACCTTGCTATGGCTACACCTTC. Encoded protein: CATSDLLDRVIPCYGYTF.

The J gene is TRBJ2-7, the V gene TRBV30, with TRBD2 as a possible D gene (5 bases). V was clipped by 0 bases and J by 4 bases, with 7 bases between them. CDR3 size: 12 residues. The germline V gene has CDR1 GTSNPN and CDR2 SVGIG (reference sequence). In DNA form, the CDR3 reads TGTGCCTGGAGTGTAGGCGGGTACGAGCAGTACTTC. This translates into CAWSVGGYEQYF.

For the CDR3, the DNA is TGTGCCAGCAGCCAAGTCAGCCAGGGACCGAACTATGGCTACACCTTC. Translation gives CASSQVSQGPNYGYTF. V is TRBV3-1 (or the pseudogene TRBV3-2) and J is TRBJ1-2; tentative D call: TRBD1 (5 bases). V was pared by 1 base and J by 2 bases, with 14 bases between. Germline V gene lookup returns CDR1 LGHDT and CDR2 YNNKEL (reference sequence). The CDR3 loop spans 16 amino acids.

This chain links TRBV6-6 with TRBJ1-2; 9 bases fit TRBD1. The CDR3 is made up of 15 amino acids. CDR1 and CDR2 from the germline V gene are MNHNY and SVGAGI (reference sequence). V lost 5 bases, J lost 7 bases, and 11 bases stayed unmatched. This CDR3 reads CASSRPGTGLIGYTF. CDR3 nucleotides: TGTGCCAGCAGTCGACCAGGGACAGGGTTGATTGGCTACACCTTC.

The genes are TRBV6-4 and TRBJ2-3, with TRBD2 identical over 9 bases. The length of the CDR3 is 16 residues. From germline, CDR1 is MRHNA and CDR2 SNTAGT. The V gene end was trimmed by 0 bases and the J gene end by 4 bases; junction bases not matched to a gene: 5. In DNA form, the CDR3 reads TGTGCCAGCAGTGACTCGGGGCGGGGGGGCCCAGATACGCAGTATTTT. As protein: CASSDSGRGGPDTQYF.

CDR3 region: CASSLYSVGQLGAFF. Here the CDR3 DNA reads TGTGCCAGCAGTTTATACTCCGTAGGGCAGCTTGGAGCTTTCTTT. This chain joins TRBV28 and TRBJ1-1; no firm D call. There are 15 residues in the CDR3. Germline V gives CDR1 MDHEN, CDR2 SYDVKM. Trimming pared 1 base from V and 10 bases from J, leaving 19 bases between.

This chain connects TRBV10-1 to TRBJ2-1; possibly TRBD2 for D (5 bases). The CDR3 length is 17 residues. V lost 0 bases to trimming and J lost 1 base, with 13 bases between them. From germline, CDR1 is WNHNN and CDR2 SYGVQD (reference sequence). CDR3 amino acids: CASSESVLPGSYNEQFF. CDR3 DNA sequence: TGCGCCAGCAGTGAGTCAGTACTCCCGGGATCCTACAATGAGCAGTTCTTC.

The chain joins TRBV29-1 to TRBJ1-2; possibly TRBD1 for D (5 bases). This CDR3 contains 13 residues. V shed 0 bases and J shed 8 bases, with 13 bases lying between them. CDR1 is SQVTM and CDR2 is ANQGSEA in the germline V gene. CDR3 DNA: TGCAGCGTTGAAGAACACGGGGGAGGCGGCTACACCTTC. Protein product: CSVEEHGGGGYTF.

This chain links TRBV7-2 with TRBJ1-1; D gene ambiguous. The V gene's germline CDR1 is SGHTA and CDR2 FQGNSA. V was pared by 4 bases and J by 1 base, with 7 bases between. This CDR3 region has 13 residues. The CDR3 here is CASSSQKNTEAFF. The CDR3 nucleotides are TGTGCCAGCAGCTCCCAGAAGAACACTGAAGCTTTCTTT.

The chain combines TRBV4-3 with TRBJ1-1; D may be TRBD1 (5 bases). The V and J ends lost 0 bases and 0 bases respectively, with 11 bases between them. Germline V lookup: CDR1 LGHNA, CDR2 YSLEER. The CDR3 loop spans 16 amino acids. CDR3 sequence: CASSQERIQVNTEAFF. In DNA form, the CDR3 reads TGCGCCAGCAGCCAAGAAAGGATACAGGTGAACACTGAAGCTTTCTTT.